The T cell receptor (beta chain) described here comes from a study of T-cell reconstitution after alpha-beta-depleted transplantation in children. Losses at the gene ends were 6 bases for V and 1 base for J; bases not matched to a gene: 2. The CDR3 is 15 residues long. Germline CDR1 MNHEY, CDR2 SVGEGT. Preparation of the TCRbeta library was carried out with unique molecular identifiers. Each CDR3 protein is one row after TCRdb ran MiXCR on the PCR reads. Among about 610,000 distinct CDR3 sequences listed, roughly a tenth were seen once. The V and J genes are TRBV6-2 or TRBV6-3 and TRBJ2-2; 10 bases match TRBD2. The sample here was PBMCs from the stem cell graft donor, taken from the stem cell graft. The sequence derives from a human donor who donated a stem cell graft to a child with acute myeloid leukemia. CDR3 nucleotide sequence: TGTGCCAGCAGCACTAGCGGGAAGAACACCGGGGAGCTGTTTTTT. Translated, it gives CASSTSGKNTGELFF.